These 18 T cell receptor beta chains came from one sample sequenced in a study of tumor-infiltrating lymphocytes in primary liver carcinoma. Researchers generated TCR beta cDNA from approximately 450 ng of total RNA, relying on a constant-region primer. Sequencing libraries for TCR beta derived from three nested multiplex PCR rounds that used slightly modified ARM-PCR. Rounds one and two of PCR, each of about 10 cycles, were primed with TRBV1-TRBV30 forward primers and a C-beta reverse primer. Each CDR3 protein gets one entry after TCRdb re-called the multiplex PCR reads with MiXCR. The data show 80,000 or so distinct CDR3 sequences, about 64% seen once. From unsorted bulk tissue weighing 20-30 mg, DNA and RNA were co-extracted. Sequenced input: liver tumor tissue from sampling region 4. The subset denotes: tumor region T4, right-lateral pole. These TCRs come from a woman aged 55-69 years with primary liver carcinoma and hepatitis B virus infection.

On this clonotype: One junction end disagrees with the germline gene, perhaps due to a read error. The chain recombines TRBV7-9 with TRBJ2-1, with TRBD1 identical over 9 bases. CDR1 is SEHNR and CDR2 is FQNEAQ in the germline V gene (reference sequence). The CDR3 length is 15 residues. CDR3: CASSFDRGRESEQFF. CDR3 DNA: TGTGCTAGCAGCTTCGACAGGGGGAGAGAGAGTGAGCAGTTCTTC. Looking up the rest from reference TRBV7-9 and TRBJ2-1 gives the full variable domain: DTGVSQNPRHKITKRGQNVTFRCDPISEHNRLYWYRQTLGQGPEFLTYFQNEAQLEKSRLLSDRFSAERPKGSFSTLEIQRTEQGDSAMYLCASSFDRGRESEQFFGPGTRLTVL.

For this clonotype: This may be a read error, as it is one base from a much larger clone. The genes are TRBV28 and TRBJ2-5, with 7 bases identical to TRBD2. Germline V gene lookup returns CDR1 MDHEN and CDR2 SYDVKM. The CDR3 runs 15 residues. The CDR3 region has the DNA TGTGCCAGCAGTTCCTCTATAGGGGCGGGGGAGACCCATTACTTC. This translates into CASSSSIGAGETHYF.

In the case of this clonotype: A much larger clone lies one base from this, so it may be a read error. The rearrangement joins TRBV5-1 to TRBJ1-2; D uncertain. This CDR3 is built from 15 residues. Germline-derived CDR1 and CDR2 are SGHRS and YFSETQ. V was pared by 4 bases and J by 0 bases, with 13 bases between. The CDR3 DNA is TGCGCCAGCAGCCACAGCGCGGGAGCTAACTATGGCTACACCTTC. This encodes CASSHSAGANYGYTF.

As concerns this clonotype: This CDR3 is missing its conserved last phenylalanine or tryptophan, likely due to a read error. CDR3 loop: CSVDYRGYGYTL. The CDR3 DNA reads as TGCAGCGTTGATTACAGGGGCTATGGCTACACCTTA. V and J are TRBV29-1 and TRBJ1-2; 7 bases map to TRBD1. The germline V gene has CDR1 SQVTM and CDR2 ANQGSEA. J gave up 4 bases and V 3 bases, and 2 bases lay outside the gene matches. The CDR3 length is 12 residues.

The CDR3 spells CASSHGLARDWNEQFF. CDR3 in DNA: TGCGCCAGCAGCCATGGACTAGCGCGAGATTGGAATGAGCAGTTCTTC. This chain connects TRBV4-1 to TRBJ2-1; 9 nucleotides align to TRBD2. This CDR3 is built from 16 residues. CDR1 and CDR2 from the germline V gene are MGHRA and YSYEKL. With 3 bases clipped from V and 7 bases from J, the junction kept 10 bases outside the gene matches.

The V gene is TRBV11-2, the J gene TRBJ2-3, with D perhaps matching TRBD1 (5 bases). The CDR3 contains 17 residues. V gave up 5 bases and J gave up 3 bases, with 21 bases separating them. Germline loops: CDR1 SGHAT, CDR2 FQNNGV. The CDR3 bases are TGTGCCAGCAGCCCGACCCCCAGGGTCAAAGGGACAGATACGCAGTATTTT. Protein: CASSPTPRVKGTDTQYF.

Note on this clonotype: The junction does not match germline at one end; this may be a read error. J is TRBJ1-1 and V is TRBV12-3 or TRBV12-4; D is undetermined. This CDR3 has 14 residues. Here the CDR3 reads CASSLLQRDTEVFF. The CDR3 DNA reads as TGTGCCAGCAGTTTACTCCAGAGAGATACTGAAGTTTTCTTT.

A remark on this clonotype: A read error may explain this, as a much larger clone is one base away. The CDR3 DNA reads TGCGCCAGCTGCTTGCCCACCTCTGGGGCCAACGTCCTGACTTTC. Amino acids: CASCLPTSGANVLTF. The chain recombines TRBV5-1 with TRBJ2-6; D not certain. Germline V lookup: CDR1 SGHRS, CDR2 YFSETQ. CDR3 length equals 15 residues. The full variable domain, rest sourced from reference TRBV5-1 and TRBJ2-6, is KAGVTQTPRYLIKTRGQQVTLSCSPISGHRSVSWYQQTPGQGLQFLFEYFSETQRNKGNFPGRFSGRQFSNSRSEMNVSTLELGDSALYLCASCLPTSGANVLTFGAGSRLTVL.

Many counts were recorded for this clonotype. The V gene is TRBV7-8, the J gene TRBJ2-1; TRBD2 matches 11 bases. J was trimmed by 7 bases and V by 3 bases; bases with no gene match: 11. The length of the CDR3 is 17 residues. Germline assignment: CDR1 SGHVS and CDR2 FQNEAQ. CDR3: CASSLSPSGRIRNEQFF. The CDR3 nucleotides read TGTGCCAGCAGCTTGTCCCCTAGCGGGAGGATTAGGAATGAGCAGTTCTTC.

This clonotype was detected many times. The V gene is TRBV5-4, the J gene TRBJ2-5; TRBD1 aligns across 10 bases. The CDR3 has 16 amino acids. From germline, CDR1 is SGHNT and CDR2 YYREEE (reference sequence). V lost 5 bases, J lost 4 bases, and 11 bases stayed unmatched. CDR3 sequence reads: CASSSDPDRGLETQYF. Written as DNA, the CDR3 is TGTGCCAGCAGTTCCGACCCTGACAGGGGGCTAGAGACCCAGTACTTC.

The rearrangement links TRBV7-2 to TRBJ1-2; possibly TRBD1 for D (5 bases). V was cut by 0 bases and J by 3 bases, with 11 bases left in between. Germline CDR1 SGHTA, CDR2 FQGNSA. This CDR3 has 15 residues. The CDR3 spells CASSLAQGSHYGYTF. CDR3 in DNA: TGTGCCAGCAGCTTAGCGCAGGGATCCCACTATGGCTACACCTTC.

This clonotype is categorized as medium-sized. The V gene is TRBV11-2, the J gene TRBJ2-7; the D gene is possibly TRBD2 (5 bases). Between the trimmed V and J ends, which lost 1 base and 7 bases, there was a span of 20 bases. CDR1 is SGHAT and CDR2 is FQNNGV in the germline V gene. This CDR3 is built from 16 residues. CDR3 DNA: TGTGCCAGCAGCTTAGGGCTCACAGCGGTGGATGGGGAGCAGTACTTC. Translated, it gives CASSLGLTAVDGEQYF.

A word on this clonotype: Germline and junction disagree at one end, which may indicate a read error. V is TRBV11-2 and J is TRBJ1-3; TRBD1 aligns across 8 bases. Germline assignment: CDR1 SGHAT and CDR2 FQNNGV. The CDR3 covers 19 residues. The CDR3 DNA is TGTGCCGGCAGCTCACGTCCTGACAGGGGAGCGTACTCTGGAAACACCATATATTTT. Amino acids: CAGSSRPDRGAYSGNTIYF.

This rearrangement joins TRBV2 to TRBJ2-2; TRBD1 agrees at 9 bases. CDR1 is SNHLY, CDR2 FYNNEI, per germline. Trimming at V came to 4 bases and at J to 4 bases, leaving 4 bases not matched to a gene. The CDR3 sequence is 15 residues long. This chain's CDR3 is CASSAGTGSTGELFF. CDR3 bases: TGTGCCAGCAGTGCCGGGACAGGGAGCACCGGGGAGCTGTTTTTT.

A word on this clonotype: The junction does not match germline at one end; this may be a read error. This chain links TRBV11-1 with TRBJ2-2; D might be TRBD2 (5 bases). The CDR3 extends over 17 amino acids. Germline lookup yields CDR1 SGHAT and CDR2 FQDESV (reference sequence). The DNA of the CDR3 is TGTGCTAGTAGCGCCCGGCCATTCCTAGTTAACACCAGGGAGCTGTTTTTT. Translation: CASSARPFLVNTRELFF.

About this clonotype itself: A much more abundant neighbour one base away suggests this may be a read error. V is TRBV10-3 and J is TRBJ2-1, with D unresolved. The CDR3 length is 14 residues. Germline V gives CDR1 ENHRY, CDR2 SYGVKD. The ends were cut back, 4 bases at V and 4 bases at J, with 11 bases in the middle. The CDR3 spells CAISGPEDYNEQFF. The CDR3 bases are TGTGCCATCAGTGGGCCCGAGGATTACAATGAGCAGTTCTTC.

In this sample, this clonotype turned up once. A junction boundary mismatches the germline segment, possibly from a read error. The rearrangement joins TRBV9 to TRBJ2-1; tentative D call: TRBD2 (6 bases). The CDR3 has 14 residues. CDR1 SGDLS and CDR2 YYNGEE come from the germline V gene. In DNA, the CDR3 is TGTGCCGGCAGCGTAGGCGGCGAGCGGGTTGAGCAGTTCTTC. This gives the protein CAGSVGGERVEQFF.

Note on this clonotype: At one end, the junction sequence differs from germline, possibly due to a read error. The rearrangement joins TRBV28 to TRBJ2-1; tentative D call: TRBD2 (6 bases). The CDR3 extends over 14 amino acids. CDR1 is MDHEN and CDR2 is SYDVKM in the germline V gene. The CDR3, as DNA: TGTGCCAGCAGTCAGGGAGGACAAGTGAATGGGCAGTTCTTC. Its translation is CASSQGGQVNGQFF.